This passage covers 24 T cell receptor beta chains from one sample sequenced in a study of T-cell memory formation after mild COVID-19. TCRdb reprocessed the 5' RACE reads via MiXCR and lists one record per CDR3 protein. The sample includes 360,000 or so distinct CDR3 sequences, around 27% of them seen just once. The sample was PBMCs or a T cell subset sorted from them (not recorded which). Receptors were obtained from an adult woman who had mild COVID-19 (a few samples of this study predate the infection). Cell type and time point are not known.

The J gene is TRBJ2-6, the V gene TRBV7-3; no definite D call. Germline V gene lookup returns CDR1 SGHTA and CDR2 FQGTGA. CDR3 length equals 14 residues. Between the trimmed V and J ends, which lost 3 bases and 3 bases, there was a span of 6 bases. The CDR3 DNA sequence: TGTGCCAGCAGCTTTGATTTTGGGGCCAACGTCCTGACTTTC. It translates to CASSFDFGANVLTF.

The CDR3 loop reads CASSFVRGRIGGELFF. CDR3 coding DNA: TGTGCCAGCAGCTTTGTTAGGGGGCGCATCGGCGGGGAGCTGTTTTTT. This rearrangement joins TRBV7-9 to TRBJ2-2, with TRBD1 matching over 7 bases. J gave up 7 bases and V 3 bases, and 11 bases lay outside the gene matches. Germline V gene sequence: CDR1 SEHNR, CDR2 FQNEAQ (reference sequence). There are 16 residues in the CDR3. Full variable domain (outside the CDR3, taken from reference TRBV7-9 and TRBJ2-2): DTGVSQNPRHKITKRGQNVTFRCDPISEHNRLYWYRQTLGQGPEFLTYFQNEAQLEKSRLLSDRFSAERPKGSFSTLEIQRTEQGDSAMYLCASSFVRGRIGGELFFGEGSRLTVL.

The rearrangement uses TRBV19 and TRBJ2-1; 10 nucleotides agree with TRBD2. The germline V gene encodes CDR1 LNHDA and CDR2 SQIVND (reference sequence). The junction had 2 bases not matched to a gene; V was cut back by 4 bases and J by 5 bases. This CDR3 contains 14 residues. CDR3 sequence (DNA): TGTGCCAGTAGTAAGCGGGAGGGCCACAATGAGCAGTTCTTC. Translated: CASSKREGHNEQFF.

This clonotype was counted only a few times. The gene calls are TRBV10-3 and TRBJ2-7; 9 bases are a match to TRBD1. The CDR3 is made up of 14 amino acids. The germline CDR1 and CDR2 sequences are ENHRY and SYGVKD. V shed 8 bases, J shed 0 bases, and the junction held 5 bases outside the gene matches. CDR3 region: CAILPGQGSYEQYF. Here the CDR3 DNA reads TGTGCCATCCTTCCGGGACAGGGCTCCTACGAGCAGTACTTC.

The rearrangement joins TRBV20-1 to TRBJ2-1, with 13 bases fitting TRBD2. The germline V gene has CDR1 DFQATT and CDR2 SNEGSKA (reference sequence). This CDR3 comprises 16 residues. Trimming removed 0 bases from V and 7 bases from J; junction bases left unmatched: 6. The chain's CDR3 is CSARDRTSGSLNEQFF. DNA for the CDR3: TGCAGTGCTAGAGATCGGACTAGCGGGAGTCTGAATGAGCAGTTCTTC.

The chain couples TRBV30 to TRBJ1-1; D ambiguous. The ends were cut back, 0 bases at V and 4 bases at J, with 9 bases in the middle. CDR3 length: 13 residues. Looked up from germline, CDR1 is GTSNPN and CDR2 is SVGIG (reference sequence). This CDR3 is CAWSVAGPTEAFF. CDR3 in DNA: TGTGCCTGGAGTGTAGCCGGGCCCACTGAAGCTTTCTTT.

The CDR3 DNA follows: TGTGCCAGCTCAAGAGAGGAGCAAGAGCAGTACTTC. Amino acid sequence: CASSREEQEQYF. The chain uses TRBV18 and TRBJ2-7; D not resolved. Germline lookup yields CDR1 KGHSH and CDR2 LQKENI. The CDR3 has 12 amino acids. V lost 5 bases to trimming and J lost 7 bases, with 12 bases between them.

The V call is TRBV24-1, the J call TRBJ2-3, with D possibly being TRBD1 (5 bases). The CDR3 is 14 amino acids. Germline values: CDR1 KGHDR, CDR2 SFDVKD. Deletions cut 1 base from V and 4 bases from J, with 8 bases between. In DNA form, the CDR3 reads TGTGCCACCAGTGATTTTTACAGGTCAGATACGCAGTATTTT. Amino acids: CATSDFYRSDTQYF.

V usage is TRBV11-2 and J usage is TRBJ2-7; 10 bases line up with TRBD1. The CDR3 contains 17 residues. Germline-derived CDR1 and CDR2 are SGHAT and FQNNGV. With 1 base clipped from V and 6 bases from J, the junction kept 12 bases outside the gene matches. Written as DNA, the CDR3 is TGTGCCAGCAGCTTAGCCATTAGGAGGGACAGGGGCGGCGAGCAGTACTTC. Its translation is CASSLAIRRDRGGEQYF.

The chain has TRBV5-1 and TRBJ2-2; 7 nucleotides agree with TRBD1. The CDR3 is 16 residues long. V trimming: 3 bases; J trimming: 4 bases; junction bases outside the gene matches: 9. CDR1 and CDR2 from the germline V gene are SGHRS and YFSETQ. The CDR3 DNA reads TGCGCCAGCAGCTCAAACAGGGGTGGCGGCACCGGGGAGCTGTTTTTT. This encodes CASSSNRGGGTGELFF. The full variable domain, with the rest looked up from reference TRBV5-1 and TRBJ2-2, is KAGVTQTPRYLIKTRGQQVTLSCSPISGHRSVSWYQQTPGQGLQFLFEYFSETQRNKGNFPGRFSGRQFSNSRSEMNVSTLELGDSALYLCASSSNRGGGTGELFFGEGSRLTVL.

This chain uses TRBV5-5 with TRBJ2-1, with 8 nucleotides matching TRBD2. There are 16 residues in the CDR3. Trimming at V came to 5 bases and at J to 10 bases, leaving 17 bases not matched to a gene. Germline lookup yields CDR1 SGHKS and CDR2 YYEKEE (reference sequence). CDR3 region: CASRNSGPTSVGEQFF. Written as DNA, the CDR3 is TGTGCCAGCAGAAATTCTGGGCCGACTAGCGTGGGCGAGCAGTTCTTC.

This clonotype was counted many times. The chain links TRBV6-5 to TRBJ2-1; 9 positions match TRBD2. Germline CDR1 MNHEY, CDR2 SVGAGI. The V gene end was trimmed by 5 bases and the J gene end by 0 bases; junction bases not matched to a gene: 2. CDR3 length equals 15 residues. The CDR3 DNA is TGTGCCAGCAGTCGACTAGCGGTCTCCTACAATGAGCAGTTCTTC. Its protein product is CASSRLAVSYNEQFF.

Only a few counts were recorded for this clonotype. The chain's CDR3 is CASSQKIWTGSGKYEQYF. DNA for the CDR3: TGTGCCAGCAGTCAGAAAATCTGGACTGGTAGCGGGAAATACGAGCAGTACTTC. The chain couples TRBV7-2 to TRBJ2-7; 8 bases are shared with TRBD2. CDR1 and CDR2 (germline): SGHTA, FQGNSA. The trim removed 6 bases at V and 4 bases at J, leaving 20 bases unmatched. The CDR3 covers 18 residues.

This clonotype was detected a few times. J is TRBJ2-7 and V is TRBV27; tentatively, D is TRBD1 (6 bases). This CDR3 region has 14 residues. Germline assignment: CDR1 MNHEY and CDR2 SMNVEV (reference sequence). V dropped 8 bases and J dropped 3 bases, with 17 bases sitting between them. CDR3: CASGLTGWFYEQYF. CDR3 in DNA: TGTGCCAGCGGATTGACAGGATGGTTCTACGAGCAGTACTTC.

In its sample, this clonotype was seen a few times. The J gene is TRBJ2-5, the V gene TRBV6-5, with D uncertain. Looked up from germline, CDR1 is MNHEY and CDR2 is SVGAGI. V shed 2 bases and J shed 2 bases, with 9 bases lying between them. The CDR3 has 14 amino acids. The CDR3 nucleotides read TGTGCCAGCAGTTACAGTTCAGAGCAAGAGACCCAGTACTTC. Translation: CASSYSSEQETQYF.

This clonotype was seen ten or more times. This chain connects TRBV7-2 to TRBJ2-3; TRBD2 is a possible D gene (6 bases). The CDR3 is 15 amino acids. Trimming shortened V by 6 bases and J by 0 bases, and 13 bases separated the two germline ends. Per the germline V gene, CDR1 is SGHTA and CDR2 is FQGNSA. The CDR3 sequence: CASSPDYLSTDTQYF. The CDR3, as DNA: TGTGCCAGCAGTCCGGACTACCTTAGCACAGATACGCAGTATTTT. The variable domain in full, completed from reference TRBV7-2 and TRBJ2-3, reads GAGVSQSPSNKVTEKGKDVELRCDPISGHTALYWYRQSLGQGLEFLIYFQGNSAPDKSGLPSDRFSAERTGGSVSTLTIQRTQQEDSAVYLCASSPDYLSTDTQYFGPGTRLTVL.

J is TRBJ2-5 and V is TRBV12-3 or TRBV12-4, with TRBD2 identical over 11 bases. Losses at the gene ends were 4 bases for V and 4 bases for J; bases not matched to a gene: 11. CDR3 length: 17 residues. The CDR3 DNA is TGTGCCAGCAGTTCCAGACTAGCGGGACAGTGGGGAGAGACCCAGTACTTC. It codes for CASSSRLAGQWGETQYF.

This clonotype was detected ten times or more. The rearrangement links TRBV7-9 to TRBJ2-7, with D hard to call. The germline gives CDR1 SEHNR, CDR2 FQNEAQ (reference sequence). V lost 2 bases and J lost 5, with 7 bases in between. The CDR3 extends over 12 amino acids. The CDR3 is CASSLLWDEQYF. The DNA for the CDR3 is TGTGCCAGCAGCTTACTATGGGACGAGCAGTACTTC.

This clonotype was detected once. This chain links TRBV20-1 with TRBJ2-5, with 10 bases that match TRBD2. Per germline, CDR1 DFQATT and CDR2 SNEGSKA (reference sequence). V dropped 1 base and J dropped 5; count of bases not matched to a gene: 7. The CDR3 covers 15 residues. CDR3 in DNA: TGCAGTGCTAGAGTGGCTAGCGGGAGTTCGGAGACCCAGTACTTC. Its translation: CSARVASGSSETQYF.

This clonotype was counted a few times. CDR3 region: CASSPPISQETQYF. As DNA, the CDR3 is TGTGCCAGCAGCCCCCCGATAAGTCAAGAGACCCAGTACTTC. The chain is built from TRBV7-9 and TRBJ2-5; the D is unclear. With 5 bases removed from V and 2 bases from J, the gap between germline ends came to 12 bases. CDR1 and CDR2 (germline): SEHNR, FQNEAQ (reference sequence). This CDR3 region has 14 residues.

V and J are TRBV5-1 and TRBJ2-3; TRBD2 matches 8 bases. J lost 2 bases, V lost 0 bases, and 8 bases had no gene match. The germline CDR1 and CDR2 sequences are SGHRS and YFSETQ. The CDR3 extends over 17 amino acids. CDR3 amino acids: CASSLGTAGGNTDTQYF. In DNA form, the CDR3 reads TGCGCCAGCAGCTTGGGAACGGCGGGGGGTAACACAGATACGCAGTATTTT.

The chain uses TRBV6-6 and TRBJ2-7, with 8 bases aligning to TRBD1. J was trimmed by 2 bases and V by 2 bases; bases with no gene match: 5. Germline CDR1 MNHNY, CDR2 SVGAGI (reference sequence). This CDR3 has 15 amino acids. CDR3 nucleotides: TGTGCCAGCAGTTACCGGGACAGGTGGACCTACGAGCAGTACTTC. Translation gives CASSYRDRWTYEQYF.

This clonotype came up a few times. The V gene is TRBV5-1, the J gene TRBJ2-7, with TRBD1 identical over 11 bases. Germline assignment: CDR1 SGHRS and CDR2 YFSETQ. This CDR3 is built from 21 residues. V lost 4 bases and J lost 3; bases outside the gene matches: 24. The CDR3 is CASSMDRGLWPDSFQYYEQYF. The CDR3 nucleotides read TGCGCCAGCAGCATGGACAGGGGGCTCTGGCCGGACTCGTTTCAATACTACGAGCAGTACTTC.

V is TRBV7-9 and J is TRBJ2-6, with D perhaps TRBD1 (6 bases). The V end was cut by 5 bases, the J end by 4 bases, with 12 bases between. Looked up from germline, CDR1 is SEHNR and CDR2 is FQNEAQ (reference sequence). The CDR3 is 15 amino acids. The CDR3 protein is CASSKQGGGANVLTF. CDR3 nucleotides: TGTGCCAGCAGCAAACAGGGCGGGGGGGCCAACGTCCTGACTTTC.